These 10 T cell receptor beta chains were all obtained from the same sample, sequenced in a study of T cell clonality in common variable immunodeficiency. Clones were sequenced by immunoSEQ multiplex PCR, and TCRdb holds only the in-frame ones, with some missing. The sample holds around 39,000 clones, and no clone turns up only once. The sequencing sample was made of peripheral blood mononuclear cells. These receptors all come from a person between 18 and 69 years old in good health.

Remarks on this clone: The read ends 3 residues before the CDR3 terminus; that terminus is restored from the germline J gene. The rearrangement joins TRBV5-1 to TRBJ1-3, with 9 bases lining up with TRBD1. The J segment lost 2 bases and the V segment lost 1 base, leaving 4 bases of the junction unmatched. Germline V gene sequence: CDR1 SGHRS, CDR2 YFSETQ. This CDR3 has 16 residues. The CDR3 loop reads CASSLKTGGPGNTIYF. The DNA read from the CDR3 is TGCGCCAGCAGCTTGAAGACAGGGGGGCCTGGAAACACC.

Many counts were recorded for this clone. The CDR3 sequence: CAWSLGGNEQFF. The sequenced part of the CDR3 DNA is TGTGCCTGGAGTCTAGGCGGGAATGAG. The chain employs TRBV30 and TRBJ2-1, with a possible D match to TRBD2 (5 bases). The read terminates 3 residues before the CDR3 end, so the remaining end is supplied by the germline J gene. CDR3 length equals 12 residues. Between the trimmed V and J ends, which lost 2 bases and 7 bases, there was a span of 9 bases. The germline gives CDR1 GTSNPN, CDR2 SVGIG (reference sequence).

This clone has at least ten counts. With the read ending 3 residues before the CDR3 end, the germline J gene is used to fill in that end. The chain employs TRBV5-4 and TRBJ2-1; no firm D call. There are 15 residues in the CDR3. V lost 1 base and J 0 bases, leaving 8 bases between the germline ends. CDR1 and CDR2 from the germline V gene are SGHNT and YYREEE (reference sequence). The part of the CDR3 DNA that was read is TGTGCCAGCAGCTTGCGTTTCAGCTCCTACAATGAG. This sequence encodes CASSLRFSSYNE. The full CDR3 protein reads CASSLRFSSYNEQFF. Complete variable domain (other parts from reference TRBV5-4 and TRBJ2-1): ETGVTQSPTHLIKTRGQQVTLRCSSQSGHNTVSWYQQALGQGPQFIFQYYREEENGRGNFPPRFSGLQFPNYSSELNVNALELDDSALYLCASSLRFSSYNEQFFGPGTRLTVL.

At least ten counts were recorded for this clone. The sequenced fragment ends 3 residues before the CDR3 boundary, so the rest is inferred from the germline J gene. J is TRBJ1-2 and V is TRBV19; 7 positions agree with TRBD1. This CDR3 comprises 15 residues. CDR1 and CDR2 (germline): LNHDA, SQIVND (reference sequence). The V gene end was trimmed by 4 bases and the J gene end by 2 bases; junction bases not matched to a gene: 7. The CDR3 sequence: CASSTLGGGNYGYTF. Partial CDR3 DNA: TGTGCCAGTAGTACCCTCGGAGGGGGCAACTATGGC.

There are many counts of this clone. The sequence runs out 3 residues before the end of the CDR3; the remainder is reconstructed from the germline J gene. V gene TRBV7-2 combines with J gene TRBJ2-5, with 8 nucleotides matching TRBD1. Germline V lookup: CDR1 SGHTA, CDR2 FQGNSA. V trimming: 1 base; J trimming: 5 bases; junction bases outside the gene matches: 6. The CDR3 runs to 15 residues. The covered CDR3 bases are TGTGCCAGCAGCTTAGGAACAGGGGGTCGCGAGACC. Amino acids: CASSLGTGGRET. The full CDR3 sequence reads CASSLGTGGRETQYF.

Details on this clone: The read ends 3 residues before the CDR3 terminus; that terminus is restored from the germline J gene. V usage is TRBV11-2 and J usage is TRBJ2-5, with D tentatively TRBD2 (6 bases). V was pared by 0 bases and J by 1 base, with 9 bases between. The CDR3 contains 15 residues. The germline V gene has CDR1 SGHAT and CDR2 FQNNGV. The sequenced CDR3 bases are TGTGCCAGCAGCTTAGAGGTAGCGGTCCAAGAGACC. Its protein product is CASSLEVAVQET. The complete CDR3 protein is CASSLEVAVQETQYF.

This clone was counted many times. With the read ending 3 residues before the CDR3 end, the germline J gene is used to fill in that end. The chain is built from TRBV29-1 and TRBJ2-7; 8 bases fit TRBD1. V was pared by 0 bases and J by 3 bases, with 7 bases of the junction left unmatched. CDR3 size: 15 residues. Germline V gene sequence: CDR1 SQVTM, CDR2 ANQGSEA. CDR3 protein: CSVEDPDRGGYEQYF. The DNA read from the CDR3 is TGCAGCGTTGAAGATCCAGACAGGGGAGGCTACGAG.

In its sample, this clone was seen many times. The CDR3 end falls 3 residues outside the read, so it is completed with the germline J gene. This sequence joins TRBV29-1 and TRBJ2-7; 9 bases match TRBD1. V lost 4 bases to trimming and J lost 1 base; unmatched junction nucleotides: 8. CDR3 length: 15 amino acids. CDR1 is SQVTM and CDR2 is ANQGSEA in the germline V gene. The part of the CDR3 DNA that was read is TGCAGCGTTGCTTTCACAGGGGGCAGTTCCTACGAG. Protein product: CSVAFTGGSSYE. The CDR3 as a whole reads CSVAFTGGSSYEQYF.

This clone was observed many times. The read stops 3 residues short of the end of the CDR3; the missing end is completed from the germline J gene. The chain couples TRBV5-1 to TRBJ2-2, with 8 bases lining up with TRBD1. The CDR3 has 17 amino acids. Per the germline V gene, CDR1 is SGHRS and CDR2 is YFSETQ. J gave up 5 bases and V 5 bases, and 14 bases lay outside the gene matches. The CDR3 region is CASSPRPDRGGTGELFF. The CDR3 DNA, read in part, is TGCGCCAGCAGTCCCCGGCCCGACAGGGGAGGTACCGGGGAG.

There are many counts of this clone. The CDR3 end is not reached by the read, which stops 3 residues before it; the germline J gene fills it in. The V gene is TRBV24-1, the J gene TRBJ2-3; TRBD1 might be the D (7 bases). The V end was cut by 2 bases, the J end by 1 base, with 15 bases between. The CDR3 loop spans 17 amino acids. CDR1 KGHDR and CDR2 SFDVKD come from the germline V gene. The CDR3 loop is CATSDSGGRGGTDTQYF. The covered CDR3 bases are TGTGCCACCAGTGATTCAGGGGGAAGGGGGGGCACAGATACG.